Listed below are T cell receptor beta chains from one sample, sequenced in a study of blood T cell repertoires in COVID-19. Generated by immunoSEQ multiplex PCR, the TCRdb table keeps only in-frame clones and is missing some. The sample records 300,000 to 400,000 clones, more than 75% being singletons. Sequenced input: PBMCs or T cells enriched from blood (not recorded which). The receptors stem from a woman aged 25-40 years who had recovered from COVID-19. Each CDR3 is given with its conserved first and last residue. The D gene is left open where the match is weak. Only some rows state a clone size, as once, few, many or a class for expanded clones.

j_call	v_call	d_call	clone_size	cdr3_nt	cdr3_aa
TRBJ2-7	TRBV2	TRBD1	-	TGTGCCAGCCGGGACAGGGGTGAGCAGTACTTC	CASRDRGEQYF
TRBJ1-1	TRBV28	-	few	TGTGCCAGCAACTCGGTGGGGGCGCACACTGAAGCTTTCTTT	CASNSVGAHTEAFF
TRBJ2-7	TRBV19	-	-	TGTGCCAGTAGTATCGGGACTTCCAACCACTTATACGAGCAGTACTTC	CASSIGTSNHLYEQYF
TRBJ2-7	TRBV2	-	-	TGTGCCAAACAGTGTACACCTACCCCCTACGAGCAGTACTTC	CAKQCTPTPYEQYF
TRBJ1-4	TRBV5-1	TRBD1	-	TGCGCCAGCAGTTCCAGACAGGGAAGTTTAACTAATGAAAAACTGTTTTTT	CASSSRQGSLTNEKLFF
TRBJ2-1	TRBV29-1	TRBD2	-	TGCAGCGTTGAAAGCGGGGGGGGCTACAATGAGCAGTTCTTC	CSVESGGGYNEQFF
TRBJ2-2	TRBV10-1	-	-	TGCGCCAGCAGGGCTAGCCCTACACTTCCTGATCCCGGGGAGCTGTTTTTT	CASRASPTLPDPGELFF
TRBJ1-1	TRBV19	-	-	TGTGCCAGTGCCCTCTGGGGGGGTCGGGGCACTGAAGCTTTCTTT	CASALWGGRGTEAFF
TRBJ2-7	TRBV6-6	TRBD1	-	TGTGCCAGCAGCCCCCGCCCCCAGGGGGTTTCCTACGAGCAGTACTTC	CASSPRPQGVSYEQYF
TRBJ2-5	TRBV12-3/TRBV12-4	TRBD1	-	TGTGCCAGCAGTTCCGACAGGGGAGCGACCCAGTACTTC	CASSSDRGATQYF
TRBJ1-5	TRBV19	TRBD1	-	TGTGCCAGTAGTACGGACAGGGTTCATCAGCCCCAGCATTTT	CASSTDRVHQPQHF
TRBJ1-5	TRBV28	TRBD1	few	TGTGCCACCCTTGACGGGCAGGGGGTTAGCAATCAGCCCCAGCATTTT	CATLDGQGVSNQPQHF
TRBJ1-4	TRBV2	-	-	TGTGCCAGCAGTGAAGCGAGGCGGCCGCATGAAAAACTGTTTTTT	CASSEARRPHEKLFF
TRBJ2-7	TRBV5-1	TRBD2	-	TGCGCCAGCAGCCCCCCGGGGAGCGGGGGGGCCACCAGAGACTTC	CASSPPGSGGATRDF
TRBJ1-1	TRBV27	TRBD1	-	TGTGCCAGCAACAGGGACAGGGGTAGCGGGGACAACACTGAAGCTTTCTTT	CASNRDRGSGDNTEAFF
TRBJ2-7	TRBV28	TRBD1	few	TGTGCCAGCAGCTCCGGGACAGTTCCTGGCGAGCAGTACTTC	CASSSGTVPGEQYF
TRBJ1-5	TRBV3-1/TRBV3-2	-	-	TGCACAACGAGGTGCCCTAATCAGCCCCAGCATTTT	CTTRCPNQPQHF
TRBJ2-2	TRBV2	-	-	TGTGCCAGCCCAAGGGACACCCTGCCATCCGGGGAGCTGTTTTTT	CASPRDTLPSGELFF
TRBJ1-2	TRBV28	TRBD1	-	TGTGCCGGCACCCTAGGGGGGACAGGGATTAATGGCTACACCTTC	CAGTLGGTGINGYTF
TRBJ1-2	TRBV5-4	-	-	TGTGCCAGCAGCCGGGAGGGGCGGGTTAACTATGGCTACACCTTC	CASSREGRVNYGYTF
TRBJ1-6	TRBV5-1	-	once	TGCGCCAGCAGCTTGGTGGCGGAGAATTCACCCCTCCACTTT	CASSLVAENSPLHF
TRBJ2-3	TRBV2	TRBD1	once	TGTGCCAGCGGGACAGGGTTAACAGATACGCAGTATTTT	CASGTGLTDTQYF
TRBJ2-1	TRBV11-2	-	-	TGTGCCAGCAGCTTAGGGGCGGGGAGCTACAATGAGCAGTTCTTC	CASSLGAGSYNEQFF
TRBJ2-1	TRBV5-1	-	-	TGCGCCAGCAGCTTAGGCAGGGGACGTCCCCTCAATGAGCAGTTCTTC	CASSLGRGRPLNEQFF
TRBJ1-6	TRBV5-1	-	-	TGCGCCAGCAGCTTGGACTGGAATTCACCCCTCCACTTT	CASSLDWNSPLHF
TRBJ2-2	TRBV28	-	-	TGTGCCAGCAGTTCCCCCCGGAGGAACACCGGGGAGCTGTTTTTT	CASSSPRRNTGELFF
TRBJ2-1	TRBV3-1/TRBV3-2	-	-	TGTGCCAGCAGCCAAGAAAGGTCGGGACTTGGTGAGCAGTTCTTC	CASSQERSGLGEQFF
TRBJ2-2	TRBV2	TRBD1	-	TGTGCCAGCTGGGACAGAACCACCGGGGAGCTGTTTTTT	CASWDRTTGELFF
TRBJ2-7	TRBV9	-	-	TGTGCCAGCAGCGGAGGGACAACGGAGCAGTACTTC	CASSGGTTEQYF
TRBJ1-2	TRBV6-1	-	-	TGTGCCAGCAGTGAACAGGTTCTCTATGGCTACACCTTC	CASSEQVLYGYTF
TRBJ1-1	TRBV18	-	-	TGTGCCAGCTCACTTGACAAATATGAAGCTTTCTTT	CASSLDKYEAFF
TRBJ1-5	TRBV27	-	-	TGTGCCAGCAGTCCCTTGGGCAGGGATCAGCCCCAGCATTTT	CASSPLGRDQPQHF
TRBJ2-3	TRBV18	TRBD2	-	TGTGCCAGCTCGCTTACTAGCGGGGGCCACTTTTTACTCACAGATACGCAGTATTTT	CASSLTSGGHFLLTDTQYF
TRBJ1-1	TRBV5-1	TRBD1	-	TGCGCCAGCAGCTTGATGGGACAGCGCACTGAAGCTTTCTTT	CASSLMGQRTEAFF
TRBJ2-2	TRBV19	-	-	TGTGCCAGTACCTCCAGCCAGGCTTTGTCCACCGGGGAGCTGTTTTTT	CASTSSQALSTGELFF
TRBJ1-6	TRBV9	TRBD1	-	TGTGCCAGCAGTGGGGACAGCCAGTTTAATTCACCCCTCCACTTT	CASSGDSQFNSPLHF
TRBJ2-2	TRBV6-2/TRBV6-3	TRBD1	many	TGTGCCAGCAGCCAGGGGACAGGAGTACACACCGGGGAGCTGTTTTTT	CASSQGTGVHTGELFF
TRBJ2-7	TRBV6-1	TRBD1	-	TGTGCCAGCAGTGATTACAGGGGTAAACAGGAGCAGTACTTC	CASSDYRGKQEQYF
TRBJ1-2	TRBV6-5	TRBD1	-	TGTGCCAGCCGGAACAGGGGAACGCGCTATGGCTACACCTTC	CASRNRGTRYGYTF
TRBJ1-6	TRBV7-8	TRBD1	-	TGTGCCAGCAGCCTTGACAGGGGCGCCCTCAGCTCCTATAATTCACCCCTCCACTTT	CASSLDRGALSSYNSPLHF
TRBJ1-2	TRBV28	TRBD1	-	TGTGCCAGCAGTACCCCCGACAGGGGATGGGATGGCTACACCTTC	CASSTPDRGWDGYTF
TRBJ1-2	TRBV14	-	-	TGTGCCAGCAGCCAAGATCGAGGTTTCTATGGCTACACCTTC	CASSQDRGFYGYTF
TRBJ1-1	TRBV7-8	TRBD1	-	TGTGCCAGCCTACGACAGGGGAACACTGAAGCTTTCTTT	CASLRQGNTEAFF
TRBJ2-2	TRBV24-1	TRBD1	once	TGTGCCACCAGTGATTCCCAGGGGGACACCGGGGAGCTGTTTTTT	CATSDSQGDTGELFF
TRBJ2-7	TRBV6-6	TRBD1	once	TGTGCCAGCAGTACGACAGGGGGCCCGTCCTACGAGCAGTACTTC	CASSTTGGPSYEQYF
TRBJ2-2	TRBV24-1	TRBD1	-	TGTGCCACCAGTGGTACCCGGGACAGTGGGACCGGGGAGCTGTTTTTT	CATSGTRDSGTGELFF